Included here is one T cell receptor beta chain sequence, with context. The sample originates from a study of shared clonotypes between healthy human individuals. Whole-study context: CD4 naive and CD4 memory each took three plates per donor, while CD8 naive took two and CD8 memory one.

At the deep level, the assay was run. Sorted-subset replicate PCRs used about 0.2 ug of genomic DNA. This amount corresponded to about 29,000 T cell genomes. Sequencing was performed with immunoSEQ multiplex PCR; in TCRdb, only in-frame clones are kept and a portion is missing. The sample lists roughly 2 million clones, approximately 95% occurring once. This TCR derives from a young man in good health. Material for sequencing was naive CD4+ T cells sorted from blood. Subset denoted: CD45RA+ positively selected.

CDR3 sequence: CASSQEPGQGHTGELFF. CDR3 nucleotide sequence: TGCGCCAGCAGCCAAGAACCGGGACAGGGGCACACCGGGGAGCTGTTTTTT. The chain joins TRBV4-1 to TRBJ2-2, with TRBD1 matching 10 bases. The germline CDR1 and CDR2 sequences are MGHRA and YSYEKL. CDR3 length: 17 amino acids. V shed 0 bases and J 3 bases; nucleotides not matched to a gene: 4.